This TCR beta chain was documented in a study of OX40 agonist ivuxolimab in advanced cancers. Trimming shortened V by 4 bases and J by 3 bases, and 10 bases separated the two germline ends. In germline, CDR1 is SGDLS, CDR2 YYNGEE. This CDR3 spans 13 amino acids. This clone was seen more than once but under ten times. The antigen remains undetermined. Patients were excluded for autoimmune disease history or systemic immunosuppression. General study findings and limits: Researchers did not determine the expanded peripheral T cells' antigen specificity.

Sequencing was performed with immunoSEQ multiplex PCR; in TCRdb, only in-frame clones are kept and a portion is missing. Of roughly 98,000 clones in the sample, about four fifths were seen once. V usage is TRBV9 and J usage is TRBJ1-2, with D hard to call. The specimen comprised CD4+ or CD8+ T cells sorted from blood, sampled in a trial of the OX40 agonist ivuxolimab. The origin of this receptor is an adult with an advanced solid tumor such as melanoma, head and neck, liver or kidney cancer. The CDR3 bases are TGTGCCAGCAGCCGTGGGTTGGACTATGGCTACACCTTC. As protein: CASSRGLDYGYTF.